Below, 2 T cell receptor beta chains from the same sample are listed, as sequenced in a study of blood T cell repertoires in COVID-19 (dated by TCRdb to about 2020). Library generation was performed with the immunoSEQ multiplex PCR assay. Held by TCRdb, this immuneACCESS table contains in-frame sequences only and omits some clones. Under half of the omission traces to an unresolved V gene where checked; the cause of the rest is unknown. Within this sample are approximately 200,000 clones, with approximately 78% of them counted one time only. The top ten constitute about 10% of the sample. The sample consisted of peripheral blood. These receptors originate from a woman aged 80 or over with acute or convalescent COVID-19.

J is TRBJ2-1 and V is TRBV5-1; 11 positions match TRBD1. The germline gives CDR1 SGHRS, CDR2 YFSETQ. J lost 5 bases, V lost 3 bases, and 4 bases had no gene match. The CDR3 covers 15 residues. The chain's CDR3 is CASSSGQGVDNEQFF. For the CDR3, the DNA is TGCGCCAGCAGCTCGGGACAGGGGGTCGACAATGAGCAGTTCTTC.

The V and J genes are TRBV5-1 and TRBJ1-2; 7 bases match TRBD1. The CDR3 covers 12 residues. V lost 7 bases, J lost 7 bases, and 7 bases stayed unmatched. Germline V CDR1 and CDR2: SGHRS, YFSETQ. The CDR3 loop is CASSEQGSGYTF. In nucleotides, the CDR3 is TGCGCCAGCTCAGAACAGGGGAGTGGCTACACCTTC.